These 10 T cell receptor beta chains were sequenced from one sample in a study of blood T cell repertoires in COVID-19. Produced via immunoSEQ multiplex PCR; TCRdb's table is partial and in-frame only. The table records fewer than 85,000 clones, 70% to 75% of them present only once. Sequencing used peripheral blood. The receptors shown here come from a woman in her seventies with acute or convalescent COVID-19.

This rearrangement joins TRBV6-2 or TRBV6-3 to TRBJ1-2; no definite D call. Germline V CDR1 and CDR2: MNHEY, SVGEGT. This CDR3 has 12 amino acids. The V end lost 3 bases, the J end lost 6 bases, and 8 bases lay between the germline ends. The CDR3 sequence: CASSYGLNGYTF. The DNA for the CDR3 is TGTGCCAGCAGTTATGGGCTAAATGGCTACACCTTC.

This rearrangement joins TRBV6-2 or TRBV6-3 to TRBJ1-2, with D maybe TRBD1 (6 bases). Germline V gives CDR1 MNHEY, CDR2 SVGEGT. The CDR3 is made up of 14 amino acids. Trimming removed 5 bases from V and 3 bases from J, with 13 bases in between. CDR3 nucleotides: TGTGCCAGCAGTGCGTCCGGGACATACTATGGCTACACCTTC. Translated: CASSASGTYYGYTF.

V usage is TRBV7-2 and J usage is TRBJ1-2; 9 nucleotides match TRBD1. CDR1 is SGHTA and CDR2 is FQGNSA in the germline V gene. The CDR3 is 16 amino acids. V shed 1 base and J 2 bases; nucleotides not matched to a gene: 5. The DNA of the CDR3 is TGTGCCAGCAGCTTAGATTTGGGACAGGGAAACTATGGCTACACCTTC. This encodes CASSLDLGQGNYGYTF.

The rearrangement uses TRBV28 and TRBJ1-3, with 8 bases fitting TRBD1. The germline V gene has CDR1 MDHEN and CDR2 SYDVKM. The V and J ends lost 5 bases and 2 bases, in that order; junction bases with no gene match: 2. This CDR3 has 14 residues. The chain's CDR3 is CASSRQGTGNTIYF. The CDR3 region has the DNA TGTGCCAGCAGTCGACAGGGGACTGGAAACACCATATATTTT.

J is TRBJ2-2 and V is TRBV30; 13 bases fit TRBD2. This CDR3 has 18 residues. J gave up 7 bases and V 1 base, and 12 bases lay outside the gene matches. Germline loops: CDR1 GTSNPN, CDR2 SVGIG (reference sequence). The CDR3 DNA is TGTGCCTGGAGTGCGACCTTCGGACTAGCGGGAGTTGGCGGGGAGCTGTTTTTT. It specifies CAWSATFGLAGVGGELFF.

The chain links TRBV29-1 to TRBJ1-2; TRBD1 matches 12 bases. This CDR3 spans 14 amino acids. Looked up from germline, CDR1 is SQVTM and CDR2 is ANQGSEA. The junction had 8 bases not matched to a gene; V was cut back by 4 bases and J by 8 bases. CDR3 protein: CSVAPGQGAFGYTF. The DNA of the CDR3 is TGCAGCGTTGCCCCGGGACAGGGGGCTTTCGGCTACACCTTC.

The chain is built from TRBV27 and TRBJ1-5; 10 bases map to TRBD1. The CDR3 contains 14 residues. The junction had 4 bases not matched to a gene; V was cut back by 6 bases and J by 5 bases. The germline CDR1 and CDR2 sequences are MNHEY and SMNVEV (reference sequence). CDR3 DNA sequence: TGTGCCAGCAGCGTAGACAGGGGGCATCAGCCCCAGCATTTT. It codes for CASSVDRGHQPQHF.

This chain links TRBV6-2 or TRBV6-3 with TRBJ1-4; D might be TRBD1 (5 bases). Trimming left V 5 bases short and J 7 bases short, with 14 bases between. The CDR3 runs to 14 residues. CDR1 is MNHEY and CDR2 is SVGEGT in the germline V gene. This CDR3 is CASSKGNPGEKLFF. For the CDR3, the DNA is TGTGCCAGCAGTAAGGGGAATCCGGGTGAAAAACTGTTTTTT.

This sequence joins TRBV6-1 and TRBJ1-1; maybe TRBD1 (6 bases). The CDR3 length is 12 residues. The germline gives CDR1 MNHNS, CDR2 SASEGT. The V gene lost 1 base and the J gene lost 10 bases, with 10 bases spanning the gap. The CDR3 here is CASSEVGGVAFF. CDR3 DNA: TGTGCCAGCAGTGAAGTAGGGGGGGTAGCTTTCTTT.

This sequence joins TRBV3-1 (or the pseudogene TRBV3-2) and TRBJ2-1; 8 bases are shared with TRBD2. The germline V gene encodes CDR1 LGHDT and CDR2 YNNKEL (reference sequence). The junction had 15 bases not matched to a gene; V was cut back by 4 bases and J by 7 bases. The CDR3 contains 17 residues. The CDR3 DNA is TGTGCCAGCAGCCGGCCTCTGACGGGGGGGTTTAAGAATGAGCAGTTCTTC. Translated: CASSRPLTGGFKNEQFF.